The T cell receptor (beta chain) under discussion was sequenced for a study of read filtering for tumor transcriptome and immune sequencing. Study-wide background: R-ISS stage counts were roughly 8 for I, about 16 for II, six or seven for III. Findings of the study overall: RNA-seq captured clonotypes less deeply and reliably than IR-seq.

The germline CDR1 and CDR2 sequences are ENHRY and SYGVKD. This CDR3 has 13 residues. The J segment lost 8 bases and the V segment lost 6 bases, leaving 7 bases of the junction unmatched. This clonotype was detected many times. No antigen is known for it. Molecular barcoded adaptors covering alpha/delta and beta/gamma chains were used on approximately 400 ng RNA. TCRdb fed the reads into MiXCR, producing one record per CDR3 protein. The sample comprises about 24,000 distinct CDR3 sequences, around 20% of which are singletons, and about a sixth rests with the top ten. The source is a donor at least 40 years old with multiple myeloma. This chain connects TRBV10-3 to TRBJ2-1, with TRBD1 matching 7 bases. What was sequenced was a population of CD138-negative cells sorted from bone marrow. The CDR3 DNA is TGTGCCATCAGCGTACAGGGGTCCGATGAGCAGTTCTTC. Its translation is CAISVQGSDEQFF.